This T cell receptor (beta chain) was captured in a study of CD8+ T cells in alopecia areata. Following RNA extraction, reverse transcription yielded cDNA that acted as the sequencing template. Sequencing used immunoSEQ multiplex PCR; TCRdb keeps in-frame clones, though not all of them. The table includes approximately 13,000 clones, about 60% detected once. Study results and limitations: Normal scalp showed lower clonality than lesional scalp, especially alopecia totalis/universalis. Unlike in mice, where it was clearer, TCR sharing across patients was less clear, possibly HLA-related. Scalp samples also yield sequences of resident alphabeta T cells from normal skin.

There are 14 residues in the CDR3. Germline CDR1 and CDR2: LNHDA and SQIVND (reference sequence). V lost 2 bases, J lost 5 bases, and 10 bases lay in between. Note on this clone: The antigen is unknown.

Alopecia areata patients provided lesional scalp punch biopsies and peripheral blood, both collected for the study. Sequenced material: skin, taken at week 0. The chain combines TRBV19 with TRBJ1-5, with a weak D call TRBD1 (5 bases). The source is a human donor with alopecia areata. In DNA form, the CDR3 reads TGTGCCAGTAGTATACAGGGCCGATATCAGCCCCAGCATTTT. Its protein is CASSIQGRYQPQHF.